This TCR beta chain stems from a study of beta chain features in type 1 diabetes. Germline CDR1 is SEHNR and CDR2 is FQNEAQ (reference sequence). V lost 0 bases, J lost 7 bases, and 12 bases lay in between. The CDR3 length is 14 residues. In its sample, this clone was seen a few times. Investigators reverse transcribed all isolated RNA, so they sequenced expressed TCRB transcripts. Repertoires were generated with immunoSEQ multiplex PCR, while TCRdb's copy carries only in-frame clones and drops some. Of roughly 610,000 clones listed, 15% to 17% are singletons. Sequenced: naive CD4+ T cells from blood. The J gene is TRBJ2-5, the V gene TRBV7-9; tentative D call: TRBD2 (6 bases). This receptor was obtained from a man between 18 and 29 years old in good health. CDR3 nucleotides: TGTGCCAGCAGCTTAGCTACGGGACTGGGGACCCAGTACTTC. It codes for CASSLATGLGTQYF. The full variable domain, its missing parts supplied by reference TRBV7-9 and TRBJ2-5, is DTGVSQNPRHKITKRGQNVTFRCDPISEHNRLYWYRQTLGQGPEFLTYFQNEAQLEKSRLLSDRFSAERPKGSFSTLEIQRTEQGDSAMYLCASSLATGLGTQYFGPGTRLLVL.